One sample yielded the 20 T cell receptor beta chains listed below, sequenced in a study of T-cell reconstitution after alpha-beta-depleted transplantation in children. Unique molecular identifiers were used in preparing the TCRbeta library. Each CDR3 protein is one row after TCRdb ran MiXCR on the PCR reads. The repertoire has over 400,000 distinct CDR3 sequences, approximately 42% of them found once; the top ten carry around a quarter. The specimen comprised PBMCs, sampled before TCRalphabeta/CD19-depleted stem cell transplant. The origin of the receptors is a girl aged 2-10 years with aplastic anemia, due to receive a stem cell transplant.

The CDR3 DNA is TGTGCCAGCTCCCTAAGCGCAGGGACCACCATATATTTT. This sequence encodes CASSLSAGTTIYF. This chain joins TRBV18 and TRBJ1-3, with a tentative D call TRBD1 (5 bases). In germline, CDR1 is KGHSH, CDR2 LQKENI. Trimming took 6 bases from V and 9 from J, leaving 15 bases between them. The CDR3 extends over 13 amino acids.

The V gene is TRBV6-1, the J gene TRBJ2-6; D uncertain. CDR3 length: 16 amino acids. Looked up from germline, CDR1 is MNHNS and CDR2 is SASEGT. Between the trimmed V and J ends, which lost 7 bases and 0 bases, there was a span of 13 bases. This CDR3 is CASKVTQSSGANVLTF. The CDR3 region has the DNA TGTGCCAGCAAAGTAACTCAGAGCTCTGGGGCCAACGTCCTGACTTTC.

This clonotype has ten or more counts. The chain is built from TRBV3-1 and TRBJ2-1, with 7 bases identical to TRBD2. The CDR3 extends over 16 amino acids. V gave up 1 base and J gave up 8 bases; unmatched junction bases: 11. From germline, CDR1 is LGHDT and CDR2 YNNKEL (reference sequence). The CDR3 bases are TGTGCCAGCAGCCAAGTCGATCCGGGAGGTGGGGATGAGCAGTTCTTC. This encodes CASSQVDPGGGDEQFF.

The chain links TRBV7-3 to TRBJ2-4, with 8 bases that match TRBD2. CDR1 SGHTA and CDR2 FQGTGA come from the germline V gene. V dropped 1 base and J dropped 0; count of bases not matched to a gene: 5. This CDR3 is 17 amino acids long. The CDR3, as DNA: TGTGCCAGCAGCTTAAACGGCGGGGGGACAGCCAAAAACATTCAGTACTTC. Encoded protein: CASSLNGGGTAKNIQYF. The complete variable domain, with remaining parts taken from reference TRBV7-3 and TRBJ2-4, reads GAGVSQTPSNKVTEKGKYVELRCDPISGHTALYWYRQSLGQGPEFLIYFQGTGAADDSGLPNDRFFAVRPEGSVSTLKIQRTERGDSAVYLCASSLNGGGTAKNIQYFGAGTRLSVL.

The chain links TRBV9 to TRBJ2-2, with 7 bases aligning to TRBD2. From germline, CDR1 is SGDLS and CDR2 YYNGEE. Germline trimming cut 2 bases from V and 7 bases from J; bases unmatched to any gene: 8. The CDR3 loop spans 15 amino acids. The CDR3 loop is CASSVEGGWHGELFF. The CDR3 DNA reads as TGTGCCAGCAGCGTCGAGGGAGGGTGGCACGGGGAGCTGTTTTTT.

This clonotype was seen at least ten times. V and J are TRBV29-1 and TRBJ1-1; tentatively, D is TRBD1 (6 bases). The CDR3 runs 12 residues. Trimming took 8 bases from V and 9 from J, leaving 19 bases between them. The germline V gene has CDR1 SQVTM and CDR2 ANQGSEA. As DNA, the CDR3 is TGCAGCTTAAAGGACAGATACCAACAAGCTTTCTTT. Its protein product is CSLKDRYQQAFF.

The chain employs TRBV4-1 and TRBJ1-2; 9 nucleotides match TRBD1. With 2 bases clipped from V and 0 bases from J, the junction kept 4 bases outside the gene matches. Germline values: CDR1 MGHRA, CDR2 YSYEKL. The CDR3 length is 16 residues. This chain's CDR3 is CASSQRQGGTNYGYTF. CDR3 bases: TGCGCCAGCAGCCAACGACAGGGGGGTACTAACTATGGCTACACCTTC.

This clonotype showed up just a few times. The chain links TRBV7-2 to TRBJ2-1, with 9 bases aligning to TRBD2. V lost 0 bases, J lost 4 bases, and 7 bases stayed unmatched. CDR1 is SGHTA and CDR2 is FQGNSA in the germline V gene. The CDR3 spans 17 residues. Written as DNA, the CDR3 is TGTGCCAGCAGCTTAGCGTTTAGGACTAGCGAGTACAATGAGCAGTTCTTC. It translates to CASSLAFRTSEYNEQFF.

This clonotype was seen only a few times. The gene calls are TRBV20-1 and TRBJ2-1; the match to TRBD2 covers 8 bases. The ends lost 5 bases at V and 2 bases at J; junction bases unmatched: 5. Germline CDR1 is DFQATT and CDR2 is SNEGSKA (reference sequence). This CDR3 comprises 14 residues. Here the CDR3 DNA reads TGCAGTGCTTTACTAGCGGTGACCTACAATGAGCAGTTCTTC. Protein sequence: CSALLAVTYNEQFF.

This clonotype has more than one count but fewer than ten. The chain carries TRBV19 and TRBJ2-3; TRBD2 aligns across 10 bases. The CDR3 length is 14 residues. CDR1 is LNHDA, CDR2 SQIVND, per germline (reference sequence). The V and J ends lost 4 bases and 7 bases, in that order; junction bases with no gene match: 5. Here the CDR3 DNA reads TGTGCCAGTAGTACTAGCGGGAGTCCGCATACGCAGTATTTT. It specifies CASSTSGSPHTQYF.

The chain employs TRBV6-5 and TRBJ1-2; tentative D call: TRBD1 (5 bases). V lost 2 bases, J lost 0 bases, and 10 bases lay in between. Germline CDR1 MNHEY, CDR2 SVGAGI. This CDR3 contains 15 residues. The CDR3 DNA reads as TGTGCCAGCAGTTACAGGGGCCGGACTAACTATGGCTACACCTTC. Translation: CASSYRGRTNYGYTF.

The J gene is TRBJ2-3, the V gene TRBV20-1; 9 bases are shared with TRBD2. The V gene end was trimmed by 4 bases and the J gene end by 2 bases; junction bases not matched to a gene: 13. The CDR3 contains 17 residues. Germline V lookup: CDR1 DFQATT, CDR2 SNEGSKA (reference sequence). The CDR3 protein is CSATHPSGASHTDTQYF. The CDR3 bases are TGCAGTGCTACCCACCCTAGCGGGGCCTCTCACACAGATACGCAGTATTTT.

The chain is built from TRBV7-3 and TRBJ2-1; TRBD2 matches 16 bases. Germline CDR1 SGHTA, CDR2 FQGTGA. V was clipped by 5 bases and J by 2 bases; unmatched bases: 9. The CDR3 loop spans 19 amino acids. This chain's CDR3 is CASSMPGTSGRVPYNEQFF. CDR3 in DNA: TGTGCCAGCAGCATGCCCGGGACTAGCGGGAGGGTCCCCTACAATGAGCAGTTCTTC.

The chain joins TRBV28 to TRBJ2-2; D is undetermined. Germline V gene data show CDR1 as MDHEN and CDR2 as SYDVKM. The CDR3 extends over 15 amino acids. Trimming cost V 2 bases and J 5 bases, with 12 bases left between them. CDR3 residues: CASSLIPETTGELFF. The CDR3 DNA reads TGTGCCAGCAGTTTAATCCCAGAGACGACCGGGGAGCTGTTTTTT.

Only a few counts were recorded for this clonotype. The rearrangement links TRBV7-2 to TRBJ2-3; D is possibly TRBD2 (7 bases). V lost 2 bases and J lost 3, with 12 bases in between. This CDR3 region has 15 residues. Germline V gene lookup returns CDR1 SGHTA and CDR2 FQGNSA. The DNA for the CDR3 is TGTGCCAGCAGCTTACAACGGGGGGCAACAGATACGCAGTATTTT. Residues: CASSLQRGATDTQYF.

About this clonotype itself: A much larger clone lies a single base off, so this may be a read error. The V call is TRBV7-2, the J call TRBJ1-1, with TRBD1 identical over 8 bases. The CDR3 length is 14 residues. CDR1 and CDR2 (germline): SGHTA, FQGNSA. CDR3: CASSLRQGATEALF. CDR3 bases: TGTGCCAGCAGCTTAAGGCAGGGGGCCACTGAAGCTCTCTTT.

This clonotype was recorded many times. The rearrangement links TRBV29-1 to TRBJ2-3, with D possibly being TRBD2 (5 bases). CDR3 length: 15 residues. Trimming shortened V by 3 bases and J by 1 base, and 14 bases separated the two germline ends. The germline gives CDR1 SQVTM, CDR2 ANQGSEA. The DNA for the CDR3 is TGCAGCGTTGATCTTGGGAGTGGTGGCACAGATACGCAGTATTTT. Its translation is CSVDLGSGGTDTQYF.

There are a few counts of this clonotype. The rearrangement joins TRBV6-6 to TRBJ2-1; D not certain. The germline gives CDR1 MNHNY, CDR2 SVGAGI (reference sequence). V dropped 11 bases and J dropped 2 bases, with 13 bases sitting between them. The CDR3 extends over 13 amino acids. CDR3 region: CASALRAYNEQFF. CDR3 bases: TGTGCCTCGGCGCTTCGGGCCTACAATGAGCAGTTCTTC.

This clonotype was counted only a few times. The chain has TRBV5-1 and TRBJ2-5; the match to TRBD2 covers 14 bases. J was trimmed by 7 bases and V by 4 bases; bases with no gene match: 6. This CDR3 comprises 15 residues. The germline V gene has CDR1 SGHRS and CDR2 YFSETQ. The CDR3 region is CASSLGLAGVWTQYF. In DNA form, the CDR3 reads TGCGCCAGCAGCCTGGGACTAGCGGGAGTGTGGACCCAGTACTTC. The full variable domain, completed using reference TRBV5-1 and TRBJ2-5, is KAGVTQTPRYLIKTRGQQVTLSCSPISGHRSVSWYQQTPGQGLQFLFEYFSETQRNKGNFPGRFSGRQFSNSRSEMNVSTLELGDSALYLCASSLGLAGVWTQYFGPGTRLLVL.

The genes are TRBV5-1 and TRBJ2-7; D assignment may be TRBD1 or TRBD2 (5 bases each). V dropped 0 bases and J dropped 6 bases, with 16 bases sitting between them. The germline V gene has CDR1 SGHRS and CDR2 YFSETQ. This CDR3 contains 15 residues. CDR3 in DNA: TGCGCCAGCAGCTTGGAAGAGAGAAGAGGGGCCGAGCAGTACTTC. This translates into CASSLEERRGAEQYF.